These T cell receptor beta chains were read from a single sample in a study of blood T cell repertoires in COVID-19. Clones were read by immunoSEQ multiplex PCR, and TCRdb kept only the in-frame ones, dropping some. The profile shows about 85,000 clones, under 85% of them singletons. Sequenced sample: peripheral blood. The receptor source for this set is a human donor in a cohort sampled during active COVID-19. Each CDR3 is given with its conserved first and last residue. Fields, in order: CDR3 length, D gene, J gene, V gene, clone size, CDR3 DNA, CDR3 protein. The D gene is left open where the match is weak. Part of the rows lack a size; the others show once, few, many or a class for expanded clones.

11 | - | TRBJ2-1 | TRBV9 | once | TGTGCCAGCAGCGCAAACAATGAGCAGTTCTTC | CASSANNEQFF
14 | - | TRBJ1-4 | TRBV10-1 | - | TGCGCCAGCAGCGGGGTCTCGAGACCTCTGGAACTGTTTTTT | CASSGVSRPLELFF
18 | - | TRBJ2-7 | TRBV4-1 | few | TGCGCCAGCAGCCAAGAGCGCCTCCTAGGAACTCGGGCCTACGAGCAGTACTTC | CASSQERLLGTRAYEQYF
17 | TRBD2 | TRBJ2-2 | TRBV10-3 | once | TGTGCCATCAGTGGGCTAGCGGGGGTGACGAACACCGGGGAGCTGTTTTTT | CAISGLAGVTNTGELFF
15 | - | TRBJ2-3 | TRBV7-9 | - | TGTGCCAGCAGCTTAGAGGGGAAGGGCCCAGATACGCAGTATTTT | CASSLEGKGPDTQYF
16 | TRBD1 | TRBJ2-5 | TRBV29-1 | once | TGCAGCGTTGAGGGGGGATGGACAGGGGTTTCACAGACCCAGTACTTC | CSVEGGWTGVSQTQYF
15 | - | TRBJ2-7 | TRBV4-1 | once | TGCGCCAGCAGCCAAGAGAAACTTATCCCCTACGAGCAGTACTTC | CASSQEKLIPYEQYF
17 | TRBD1 | TRBJ2-5 | TRBV6-1 | - | TGTGCCAGCAGTGAATACGGACAGGGGAGAGTCCAAGAGACCCAGTACTTC | CASSEYGQGRVQETQYF
15 | - | TRBJ1-5 | TRBV6-5 | - | TGTGCCAGCAGTCAGGGTTTTATGGGCAATCAGCCCCAGCATTTT | CASSQGFMGNQPQHF
15 | - | TRBJ1-2 | TRBV15 | - | TGTGCCACCAGCAGGGCCCGCGGGGAGGCGAATGGCTACACCTTC | CATSRARGEANGYTF
14 | TRBD2 | TRBJ2-7 | TRBV5-4 | - | TGTGCCAGCAGGCTAGCGGGGGGGAGTTACGAGCAGTACTTC | CASRLAGGSYEQYF
15 | TRBD1 | TRBJ1-2 | TRBV19 | once | TGTGCCAGTAGTTCAGGGGGCGAAGTGAAATATGGCTACACCTTC | CASSSGGEVKYGYTF
15 | TRBD2 | TRBJ2-1 | TRBV11-3 | - | TGTGCCAGCAGCAAACTAGCGGGGGGCCTAAATGAGCAGTTCTTC | CASSKLAGGLNEQFF